These T cell receptor beta chains were read from a single sample in a study of blood T cell repertoires in COVID-19. Some clones are missing from TCRdb's copy, which holds only in-frame ones; the method was immunoSEQ multiplex PCR. The table shows 80,000 to 90,000 clones, with roughly 88% occurring only once. Sequencing input: peripheral blood. The receptors come from a woman of 80 years or more with COVID-19, enrolled during active disease. Each CDR3 is given with its conserved first and last residue.

j_gene	v_gene	CDR3aa
TRBJ2-1	TRBV6-5	CASSYKAGHNEQFF
TRBJ2-1	TRBV28	CASILQGPGYNEQFF
TRBJ1-1	TRBV27	CASRWTVYGTEAFF
TRBJ1-2	TRBV18	CASSPSTGNYGYTF
TRBJ2-7	TRBV30	CAWSPDWGGLAGEQYF
TRBJ2-3	TRBV7-8	CASSPRTGAGDTQYF
TRBJ1-3	TRBV6-5	CASRTAGNTIYF
TRBJ2-7	TRBV2	CAVSKGTGSYEQYF
TRBJ2-3	TRBV20-1	CSALSVDTQYF
TRBJ2-2	TRBV20-1	CSASPASGLHTGELFF
TRBJ2-5	TRBV4-1	CASSQDLPGFLGAQYF
TRBJ2-1	TRBV2	CASNLEQGDNEQFF
TRBJ2-2	TRBV10-3	CAIRLSGNTGELFF
TRBJ2-7	TRBV19	CASSIGRGQYYEQYF
TRBJ2-7	TRBV11-1	CASSLGLSSGPYEQYF
TRBJ2-3	TRBV6-2/TRBV6-3	CASSYSRGGTDTQYF
TRBJ2-7	TRBV11-3	CASSLGGGLEQYF
TRBJ1-5	TRBV28	CASSLTGGVSNQPQHF
TRBJ1-1	TRBV7-8	CASSADRETEAFF
TRBJ2-5	TRBV9	CASSAGQGMGETQYF
TRBJ1-2	TRBV7-9	CASSGAAVSDGYTF
TRBJ1-2	TRBV6-5	CASRGTGSYGYTF
TRBJ2-1	TRBV29-1	CSVVLGLAAYNEQFF
TRBJ2-7	TRBV23-1	CASSQSPQGYEQYF
TRBJ2-3	TRBV7-2	CASSLVSGGAYGDTQYF
TRBJ2-3	TRBV5-5	CASSFWDTTTDTQYF
TRBJ1-6	TRBV5-1	CASSISGNSPLHF
TRBJ2-1	TRBV12-3/TRBV12-4	CASSDGSDTGLF
TRBJ1-2	TRBV4-1	CASSQESRGVGYTF
TRBJ1-4	TRBV12-3/TRBV12-4	CASSLYNEKLFF
TRBJ2-7	TRBV9	CASSVGGTYEQYF
TRBJ2-1	TRBV4-1	CASSEEPLYNEQFF
TRBJ2-7	TRBV28	CATTQGSYEQYF
TRBJ2-5	TRBV5-1	CASSETGTQETQYF
TRBJ1-5	TRBV10-3	CASSGGNQPQHF
TRBJ2-3	TRBV9	CASSEPYTQYF
TRBJ2-7	TRBV27	CASSAGLPYEQYF
TRBJ2-1	TRBV5-8	CASSLAWGRGSSYNEQFF
TRBJ2-3	TRBV19	CASSITTDLSDTQYF
TRBJ2-3	TRBV5-1	CASSSRLAGGQVDTQYF
TRBJ2-1	TRBV29-1	CSVEGARPYNEQFF
TRBJ2-7	TRBV7-6	CASSFGLAGVEQYF
TRBJ1-6	TRBV5-8	CASSLRGNSPLHF
TRBJ2-3	TRBV30	CAWSVGGGRVDTQYF
TRBJ1-1	TRBV30	CAWSVRGNTEAFF
TRBJ2-3	TRBV6-2/TRBV6-3	CASSLRQREVDTDTQYF
TRBJ2-7	TRBV28	CASRGAASGTLYEQYF
TRBJ2-5	TRBV2	CASYRSFQETQYF
TRBJ1-2	TRBV6-4	CASPPAGHHPKSGYTF
TRBJ1-1	TRBV7-9	CASSLRTGGNTEAFF